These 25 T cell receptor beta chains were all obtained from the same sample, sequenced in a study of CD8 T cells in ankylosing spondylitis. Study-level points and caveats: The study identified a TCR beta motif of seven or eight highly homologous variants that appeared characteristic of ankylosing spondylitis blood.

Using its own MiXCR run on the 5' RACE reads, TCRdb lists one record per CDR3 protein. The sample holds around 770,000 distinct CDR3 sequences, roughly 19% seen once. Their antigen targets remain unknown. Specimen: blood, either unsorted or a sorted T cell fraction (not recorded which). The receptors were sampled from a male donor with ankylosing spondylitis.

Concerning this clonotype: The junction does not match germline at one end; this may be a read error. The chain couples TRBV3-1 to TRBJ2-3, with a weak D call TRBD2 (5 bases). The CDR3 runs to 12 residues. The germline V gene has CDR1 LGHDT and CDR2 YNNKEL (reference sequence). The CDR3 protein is CASRQGLDTQYF. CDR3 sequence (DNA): TGTGCCAGCAGACAAGGACTGGATACGCAGTATTTT.

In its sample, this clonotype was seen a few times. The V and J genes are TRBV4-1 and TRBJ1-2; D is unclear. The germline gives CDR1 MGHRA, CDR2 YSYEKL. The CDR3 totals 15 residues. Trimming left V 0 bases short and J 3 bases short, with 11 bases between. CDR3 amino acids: CASSQDSRPDYGYTF. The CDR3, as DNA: TGCGCCAGCAGCCAAGACAGCCGTCCCGACTATGGCTACACCTTC.

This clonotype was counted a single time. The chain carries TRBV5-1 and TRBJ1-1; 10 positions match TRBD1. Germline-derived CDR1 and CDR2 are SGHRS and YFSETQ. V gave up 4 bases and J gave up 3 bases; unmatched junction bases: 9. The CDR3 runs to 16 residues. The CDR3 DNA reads TGCGCCAGCAGCAAAGGACAGGGGGGGAGAGACACTGAAGCTTTCTTT. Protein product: CASSKGQGGRDTEAFF.

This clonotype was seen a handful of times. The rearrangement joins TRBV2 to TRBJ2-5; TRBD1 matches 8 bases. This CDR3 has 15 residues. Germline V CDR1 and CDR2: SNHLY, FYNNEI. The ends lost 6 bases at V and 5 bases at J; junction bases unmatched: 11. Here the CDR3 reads CASSPQGARGETQYF. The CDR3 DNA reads TGTGCCAGCAGCCCCCAGGGGGCTCGCGGGGAGACCCAGTACTTC.

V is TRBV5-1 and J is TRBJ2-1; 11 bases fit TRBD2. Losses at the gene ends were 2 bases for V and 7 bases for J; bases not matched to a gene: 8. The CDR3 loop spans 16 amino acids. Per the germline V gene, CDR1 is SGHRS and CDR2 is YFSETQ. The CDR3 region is CASSLRLAGFENEQFF. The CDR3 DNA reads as TGCGCCAGCAGCTTACGACTAGCGGGATTCGAGAATGAGCAGTTCTTC.

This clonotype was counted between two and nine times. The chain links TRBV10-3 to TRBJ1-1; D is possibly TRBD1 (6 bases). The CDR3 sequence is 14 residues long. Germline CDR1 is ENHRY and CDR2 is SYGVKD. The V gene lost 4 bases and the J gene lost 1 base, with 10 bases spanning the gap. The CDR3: CAISAQTGNTEAFF. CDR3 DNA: TGTGCCATCAGTGCCCAGACAGGGAACACTGAAGCTTTCTTT.

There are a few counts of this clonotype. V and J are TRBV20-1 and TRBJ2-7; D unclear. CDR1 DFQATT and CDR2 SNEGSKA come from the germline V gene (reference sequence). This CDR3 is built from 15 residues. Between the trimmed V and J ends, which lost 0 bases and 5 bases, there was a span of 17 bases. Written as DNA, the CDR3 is TGCAGTGCTAGAGAAGTTGGAGCAGCAGTCCACGAGCAGTACTTC. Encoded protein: CSAREVGAAVHEQYF.

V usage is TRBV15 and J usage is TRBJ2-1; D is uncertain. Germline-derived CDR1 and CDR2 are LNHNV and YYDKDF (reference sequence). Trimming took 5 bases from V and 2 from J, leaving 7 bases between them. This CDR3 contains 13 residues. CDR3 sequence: CATSEGTYNEQFF. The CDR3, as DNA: TGTGCCACCAGCGAAGGGACCTACAATGAGCAGTTCTTC.

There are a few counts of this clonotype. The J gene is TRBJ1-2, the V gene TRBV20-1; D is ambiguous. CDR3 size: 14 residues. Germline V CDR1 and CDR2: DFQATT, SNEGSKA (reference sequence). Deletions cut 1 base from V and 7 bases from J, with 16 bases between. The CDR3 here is CSARARRQSVGYTF. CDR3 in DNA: TGCAGTGCTAGAGCCCGGCGGCAGTCGGTTGGCTACACCTTC.

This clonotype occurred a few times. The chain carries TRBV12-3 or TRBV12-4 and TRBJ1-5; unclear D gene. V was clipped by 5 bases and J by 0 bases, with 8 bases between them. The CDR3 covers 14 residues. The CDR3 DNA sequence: TGTGCCAGCAGTGACCTAGATAGCAATCAGCCCCAGCATTTT. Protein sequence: CASSDLDSNQPQHF.

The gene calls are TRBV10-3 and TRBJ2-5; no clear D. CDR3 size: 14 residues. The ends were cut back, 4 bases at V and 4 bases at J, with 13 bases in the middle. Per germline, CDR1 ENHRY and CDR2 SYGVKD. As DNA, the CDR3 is TGTGCCATCAGTGGTCGGCTAGATGGAGAGACCCAGTACTTC. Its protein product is CAISGRLDGETQYF.

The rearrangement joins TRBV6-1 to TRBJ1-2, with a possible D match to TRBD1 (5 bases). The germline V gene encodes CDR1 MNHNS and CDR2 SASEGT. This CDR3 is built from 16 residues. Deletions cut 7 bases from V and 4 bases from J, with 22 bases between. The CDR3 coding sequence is TGTGCCAGCACGGCTGGGGCCTTCGTTCGTAGCTATGGCTACACCTTC. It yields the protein CASTAGAFVRSYGYTF.

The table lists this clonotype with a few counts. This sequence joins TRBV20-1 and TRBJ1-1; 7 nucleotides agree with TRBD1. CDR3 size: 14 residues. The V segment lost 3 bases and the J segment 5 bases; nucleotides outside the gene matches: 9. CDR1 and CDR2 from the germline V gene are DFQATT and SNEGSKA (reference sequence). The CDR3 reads CSASDPSTGTEAFF. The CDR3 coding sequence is TGCAGTGCTAGCGACCCGTCGACAGGGACTGAAGCTTTCTTT.

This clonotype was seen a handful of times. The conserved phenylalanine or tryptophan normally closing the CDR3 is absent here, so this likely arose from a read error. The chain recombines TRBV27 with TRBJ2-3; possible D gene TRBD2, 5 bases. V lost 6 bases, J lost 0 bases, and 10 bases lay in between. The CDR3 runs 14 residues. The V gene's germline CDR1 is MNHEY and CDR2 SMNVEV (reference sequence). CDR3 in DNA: TGTGCCAGCAGCCTAGAGCGGAGCACAGATACGCAGTATTCT. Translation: CASSLERSTDTQYS.

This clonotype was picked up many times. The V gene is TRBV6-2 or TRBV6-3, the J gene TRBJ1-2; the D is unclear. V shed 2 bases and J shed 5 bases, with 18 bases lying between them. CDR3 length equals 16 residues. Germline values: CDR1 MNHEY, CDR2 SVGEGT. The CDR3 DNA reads TGTGCCAGCAGTTACAATCTGCCAGGAAGACCTTATGGCTACACCTTC. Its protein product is CASSYNLPGRPYGYTF.

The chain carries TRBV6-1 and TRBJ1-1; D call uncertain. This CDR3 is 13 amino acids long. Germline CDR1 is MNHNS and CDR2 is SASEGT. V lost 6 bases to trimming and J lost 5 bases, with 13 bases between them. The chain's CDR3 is CASSSVWATEAFF. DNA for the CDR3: TGTGCCAGCAGCTCCGTGTGGGCGACTGAAGCTTTCTTT.

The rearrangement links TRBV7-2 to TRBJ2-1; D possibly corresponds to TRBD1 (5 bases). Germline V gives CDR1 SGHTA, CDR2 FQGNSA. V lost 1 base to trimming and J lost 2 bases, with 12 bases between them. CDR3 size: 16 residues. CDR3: CASSLVAVGPYNEQFF. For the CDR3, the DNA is TGTGCCAGCAGCTTAGTAGCTGTGGGGCCCTACAATGAGCAGTTCTTC. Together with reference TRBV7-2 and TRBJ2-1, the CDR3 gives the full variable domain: GAGVSQSPSNKVTEKGKDVELRCDPISGHTALYWYRQSLGQGLEFLIYFQGNSAPDKSGLPSDRFSAERTGGSVSTLTIQRTQQEDSAVYLCASSLVAVGPYNEQFFGPGTRLTVL.

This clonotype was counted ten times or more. The CDR3 loop reads CASSFPGGQETQYF. The CDR3 DNA reads as TGCGCCAGCAGCTTCCCGGGGGGGCAAGAGACCCAGTACTTC. V gene TRBV5-1 combines with J gene TRBJ2-5; 8 bases line up with TRBD2. The CDR3 is 14 amino acids. Losses at the gene ends were 2 bases for V and 2 bases for J; bases not matched to a gene: 2. Germline-derived CDR1 and CDR2 are SGHRS and YFSETQ.

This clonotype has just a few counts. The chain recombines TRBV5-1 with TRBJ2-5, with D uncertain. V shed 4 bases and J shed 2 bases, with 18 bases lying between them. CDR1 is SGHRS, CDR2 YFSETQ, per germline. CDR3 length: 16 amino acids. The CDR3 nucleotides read TGCGCCAGCAGCAAAGGCCCGGTTGGTTGGCAAGAGACCCAGTACTTC. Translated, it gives CASSKGPVGWQETQYF.

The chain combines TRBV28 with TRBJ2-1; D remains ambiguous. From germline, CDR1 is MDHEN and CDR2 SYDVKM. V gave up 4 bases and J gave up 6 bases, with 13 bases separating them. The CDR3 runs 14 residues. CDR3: CASSYGSDLNEQFF. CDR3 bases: TGTGCCAGCAGTTATGGGTCCGATCTCAATGAGCAGTTCTTC. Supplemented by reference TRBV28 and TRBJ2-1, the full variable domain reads DVKVTQSSRYLVKRTGEKVFLECVQDMDHENMFWYRQDPGLGLRLIYFSYDVKMKEKGDIPEGYSVSREKKERFSLILESASTNQTSMYLCASSYGSDLNEQFFGPGTRLTVL.

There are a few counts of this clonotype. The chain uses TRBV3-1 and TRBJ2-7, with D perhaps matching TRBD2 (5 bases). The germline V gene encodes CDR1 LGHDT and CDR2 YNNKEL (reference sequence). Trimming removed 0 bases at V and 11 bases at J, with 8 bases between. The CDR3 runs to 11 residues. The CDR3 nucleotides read TGTGCCAGCAGCCAAGAAAGGGAGAAGTACTTC. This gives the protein CASSQEREKYF.

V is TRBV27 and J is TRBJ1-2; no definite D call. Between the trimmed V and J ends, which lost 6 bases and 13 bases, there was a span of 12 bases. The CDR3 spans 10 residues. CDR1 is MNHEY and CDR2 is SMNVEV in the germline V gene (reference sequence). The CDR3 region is CASSPRRRTF. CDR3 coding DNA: TGTGCCAGCAGCCCCCGCCGGCGCACCTTC.

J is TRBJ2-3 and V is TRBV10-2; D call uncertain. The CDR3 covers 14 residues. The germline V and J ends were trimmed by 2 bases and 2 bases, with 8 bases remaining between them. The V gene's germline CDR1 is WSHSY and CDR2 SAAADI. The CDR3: CASSEDTTTDTQYF. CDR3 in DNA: TGCGCCAGCAGTGAGGATACGACCACAGATACGCAGTATTTT.

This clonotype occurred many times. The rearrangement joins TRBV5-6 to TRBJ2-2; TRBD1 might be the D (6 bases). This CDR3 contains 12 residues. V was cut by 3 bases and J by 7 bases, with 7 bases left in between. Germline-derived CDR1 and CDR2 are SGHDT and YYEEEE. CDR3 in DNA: TGTGCCAGCAGCTGGGGGCACGGGGAGCTGTTTTTT. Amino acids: CASSWGHGELFF.

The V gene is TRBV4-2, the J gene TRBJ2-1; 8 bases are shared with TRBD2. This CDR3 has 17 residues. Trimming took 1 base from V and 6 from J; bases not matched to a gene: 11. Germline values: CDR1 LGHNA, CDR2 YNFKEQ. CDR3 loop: CASSQGEETSVSNEQFF. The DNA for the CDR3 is TGTGCCAGCAGCCAAGGTGAGGAGACTAGCGTCTCCAATGAGCAGTTCTTC.